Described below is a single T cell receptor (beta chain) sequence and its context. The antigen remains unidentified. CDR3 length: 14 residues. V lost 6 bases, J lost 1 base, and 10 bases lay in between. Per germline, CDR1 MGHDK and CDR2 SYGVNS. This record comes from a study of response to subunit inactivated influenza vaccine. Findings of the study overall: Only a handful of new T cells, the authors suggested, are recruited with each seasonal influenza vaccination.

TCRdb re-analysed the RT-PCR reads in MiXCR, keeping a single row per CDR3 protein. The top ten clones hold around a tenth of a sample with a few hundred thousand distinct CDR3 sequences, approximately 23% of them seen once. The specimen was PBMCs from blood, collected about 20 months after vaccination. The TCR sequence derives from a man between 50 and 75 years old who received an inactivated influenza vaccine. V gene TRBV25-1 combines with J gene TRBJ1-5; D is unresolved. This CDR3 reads CASSRPESNQPQHF. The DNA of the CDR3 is TGTGCCAGCAGCCGCCCGGAGAGCAATCAGCCCCAGCATTTT.